This T cell receptor beta chain emerged from a study of OX40 agonist ivuxolimab in advanced cancers. Notes on the study in general: Near-lowest levels of clonal expansion characterized partial responders at 0.1-3.0 mg/kg. Among expanded peripheral T cells, antigen specificity went undetermined.

With respect to this clone: Its antigen remains unknown.

Sequencing used immunoSEQ multiplex PCR; TCRdb keeps in-frame clones, though not all of them. The sample lists about 49,000 clones, about 94% occurring once. V gave up 2 bases and J gave up 0 bases, with 4 bases separating them. The length of the CDR3 is 14 residues. Germline loops: CDR1 MNHEY, CDR2 SVGAGI. Here the sequenced sample was CD4+ or CD8+ T cells sorted from blood, taken in a trial of the OX40 agonist ivuxolimab. The chain has TRBV6-5 and TRBJ2-2; D is undetermined. The sequence was collected from an adult with an advanced solid tumor such as melanoma, head and neck, liver or kidney cancer. CDR3: CASSYGPNTGELFF. The CDR3 bases are TGTGCCAGCAGTTACGGCCCGAACACCGGGGAGCTGTTTTTT.